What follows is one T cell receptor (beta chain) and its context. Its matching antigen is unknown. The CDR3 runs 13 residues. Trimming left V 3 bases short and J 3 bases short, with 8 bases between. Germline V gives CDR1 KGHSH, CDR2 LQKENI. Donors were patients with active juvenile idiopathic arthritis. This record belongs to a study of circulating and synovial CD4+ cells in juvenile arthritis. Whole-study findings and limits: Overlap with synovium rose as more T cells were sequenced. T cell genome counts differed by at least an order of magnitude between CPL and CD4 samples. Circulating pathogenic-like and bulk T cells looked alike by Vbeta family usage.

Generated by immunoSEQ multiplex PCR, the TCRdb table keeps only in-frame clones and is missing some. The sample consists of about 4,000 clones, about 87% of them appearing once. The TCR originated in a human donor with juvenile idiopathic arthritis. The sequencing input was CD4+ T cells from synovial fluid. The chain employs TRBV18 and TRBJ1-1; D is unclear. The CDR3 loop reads CASSPQRDTEAFF. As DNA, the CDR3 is TGTGCCAGCTCACCGCAGAGGGACACTGAAGCTTTCTTT.